This passage covers 2 T cell receptor beta chains from one sample sequenced in a study of blood T cell repertoires in COVID-19. Using immunoSEQ multiplex PCR, the repertoire was profiled, and TCRdb retains in-frame clones only, with some absent. The repertoire holds around 60,000 clones, about 81% seen once, with 15% in the top ten. Sequencing was done on a sample of peripheral blood. The origin of the receptors is a man aged 80 or over with acute or convalescent COVID-19.

The chain joins TRBV5-1 to TRBJ2-3; D might be TRBD1 (6 bases). V was clipped by 4 bases and J by 0 bases, with 15 bases between them. This CDR3 is built from 16 residues. Germline V gene lookup returns CDR1 SGHRS and CDR2 YFSETQ. CDR3 region: CASSLQGGGSTDTQYF. The CDR3 nucleotides read TGCGCCAGCAGCCTACAGGGTGGCGGAAGCACAGATACGCAGTATTTT.

V usage is TRBV27 and J usage is TRBJ2-7, with 9 bases matching TRBD1. Germline V gives CDR1 MNHEY, CDR2 SMNVEV (reference sequence). There are 15 residues in the CDR3. V lost 4 bases and J lost 6; bases outside the gene matches: 10. The CDR3 nucleotides read TGTGCCAGCAGTTCACCCCACAGGGGGCAGGGCGAGCAGTACTTC. This translates into CASSSPHRGQGEQYF.